This T cell receptor (beta chain) comes out of a study of human T cells and chemical hapten exposure (dated by TCRdb to about 2021). With respect to the entire study: Libraries were combined into a pool for sequencing, and differences in TCR yield between samples came mainly from small differences in library volumes within the pool. This study followed changes in the peripheral blood TCR repertoire in vivo during primary and secondary sensitization of alopecia patients to the hapten diphenylcyclopropenone (DPC). The investigation overall reported the following: After repeated subsampling, changes were observed in the strength of the expansion versus patch-test correlation and in the threshold at which the correlation became significant. No change with DPC sensitization was found in the number of TCRs above 1 in 1000 frequency, and no evidence of global repertoire structure alterations was found.

During library preparation, unique molecular identifiers were attached to individual cDNA molecules so that TCRs could be counted quantitatively and reproducibly. Both TCR alpha and TCR beta chains were sequenced from each blood RNA sample. As for the original processing: The median number of TCRs per sample was roughly 98,000, ranging from 23,224 to 690,600. V, J and CDR3 annotation of the TCR reads was performed with the Decombinator software suite. Every sample was subsampled to the same number of TCRs (28,000) for the PS versus PT1 abundance plots. TCRs were defined as expanded if absent before sensitization and observed at least eight times at the 2-week time point. TCRdb applied fastp at Q25 and MiXCR to the public reads, then kept only in-frame beta chains. One record per CDR3 amino acid sequence lists the most common genes and DNA. The V and J calls come from TCRdb's annotation, not from the publication. Present in this sample are about 120,000 distinct CDR3 sequences, around 9% of which were seen just once. The ten most abundant clones make up roughly 1.3% of the sample.

This clonotype was detected many times. Its specific antigen is unknown. Per-base qualities were not stored, and no clone one base away is much larger. Total RNA was extracted from unfractionated whole blood that had been collected in Tempus Blood RNA tubes. Roughly 5 healthy volunteers acted as controls for TCR sequencing and had blood drawn at day 0, 2 weeks and 6 weeks. This clonotype was obtained from a human donor in good health. Some clones in this sample may be carry-over from other donors' samples. Donor details come from another sample of the same person, matched by shared clones. Sequencing was carried out using whole blood.

Here is the DNA: TGTGCCAGCAGCTCGGGGCGCACTGAAGCTTTCTTT. It translates to CASSSGRTEAFF. The sequence is built from TRBV5-6 and TRBJ1-1, and the D gene may be TRBD1, 5 bases matching. The CDR3, cysteine through phenylalanine, is 12 amino acids long. Kept here is only the CDR3 DNA, which spans 36 bases and is read in frame from base 1. V loses 3 bases, J loses 4 bases, and the germline ends lie 7 bases apart. CDR1 is given as SGHDT and CDR2 as YYEEEE, both from the germline V gene.